These T cell receptor beta chains were read from a single sample in a study of regulatory T cells in long-lasting Graves disease. MiXCR, applied by TCRdb to the multiplex PCR reads, yields one record per CDR3 protein. The repertoire holds approximately 690,000 distinct CDR3 sequences, with 30% as singletons. The sequencing used peripheral blood mononuclear cells (PBMCs), collected when the disease was refractory, from a patient treated with antithyroid drugs. Every receptor here comes from a female donor with Graves disease. Both conserved end residues are part of each CDR3. Fields, in order: CDR3 length, V gene, J gene, CDR3 protein.

14	TRBV2	TRBJ2-7	CASRDRLATYEQYF
13	TRBV5-1	TRBJ2-7	CASSGTPGVEQYF
16	TRBV19	TRBJ1-1	CASNGRPGSMNTEAFF
17	TRBV12-3/TRBV12-4	TRBJ2-3	CASSLRLADRGTDTQYF
11	TRBV6-1	TRBJ1-1	CASTPGVKAFF
14	TRBV7-9	TRBJ1-1	CASSRTGGNTEAFF
14	TRBV2	TRBJ2-1	CASTPTSGKGEQFF
14	TRBV28	TRBJ1-5	CASSLRVGGQPQHF
15	TRBV11-2	TRBJ2-7	CASSSGLAGAHERYF
15	TRBV3-1	TRBJ2-7	CASSQQAQSSYEQYF